This note documents a single T cell receptor (beta chain) sequence. This CDR3 has 18 residues. With V trimmed by 1 base and J by 5 bases, 17 bases remained unmatched. Germline V CDR1 and CDR2: GTSNPN, SVGIG (reference sequence). The participants were between about 18 and 90 years old and came from under 25 US areas. Two consecutive negative NP/OP PCR tests, clearance, or resolved symptoms defined Cohort 3 recovery. The data are from a study of blood T cell repertoires in COVID-19. Study summary: From T cells, B-cell-depleted T cells, or PBMCs came the material, which was cDNA or gDNA.

Only in-frame clones appear in the TCRdb table, and some are missing; sequencing was by immunoSEQ multiplex PCR. The table shows some 310,000 clones, with just under 90% occurring only once. Material: PBMCs or T cells enriched from blood (not recorded which). The TCR comes from a woman younger than 45 who had recovered from COVID-19. The chain is built from TRBV30 and TRBJ2-5; 9 bases agree with TRBD1. The CDR3 coding sequence is TGTGCCTGGAGTGGCTTTACCCAATCAGGACAGGGGAGGGAGACCCAGTACTTC. Translation: CAWSGFTQSGQGRETQYF. Full variable domain (remainder filled in from reference TRBV30 and TRBJ2-5): SQTIHQWPATLVQPVGSPLSLECTVEGTSNPNLYWYRQAAGRGLQLLFYSVGIGQISSEVPQNLSASRPQDRQFILSSKKLLLSDSGFYLCAWSGFTQSGQGRETQYFGPGTRLLVL.